The 17 T cell receptor beta chains below come from one sample, sequenced in a study of CD8 T cells in Susac syndrome. Reverse transcription of 0.5 to 1 ug RNA was performed with random hexamers. One entry per CDR3 protein results from TCRdb running MiXCR on the immunoSEQ multiplex PCR reads. The profile shows a few hundred thousand distinct CDR3 sequences, nearly 97% of them singletons. The sample comprised CD4+ T cells from PBMCs. All receptors come from a human donor with multiple sclerosis.

The chain has TRBV20-1 and TRBJ2-1, with 8 bases identical to TRBD1. V gave up 2 bases and J gave up 9 bases; unmatched junction bases: 12. Germline CDR1 and CDR2: DFQATT and SNEGSKA (reference sequence). This CDR3 region has 15 residues. CDR3 amino acids: CSARPPGQAATEQFF. The CDR3 DNA is TGCAGTGCTAGACCCCCGGGACAGGCGGCTACTGAGCAGTTCTTC.

V is TRBV18 and J is TRBJ2-4, with 8 bases aligning to TRBD1. The CDR3 extends over 15 amino acids. The V gene's germline CDR1 is KGHSH and CDR2 LQKENI. V shed 3 bases, J shed 4 bases, and the junction held 5 bases outside the gene matches. The CDR3 region is CASSPTGVPKNIQYF. DNA for the CDR3: TGTGCCAGCTCACCGACAGGGGTCCCGAAAAACATTCAGTACTTC.

This clonotype has just one count. The chain couples TRBV30 to TRBJ2-7; weak D call: TRBD2 (7 bases). This CDR3 has 15 residues. CDR1 and CDR2 from the germline V gene are GTSNPN and SVGIG (reference sequence). V lost 2 bases and J lost 0, with 14 bases in between. The CDR3 DNA follows: TGTGCCTGGAGTTATAAGGGGGGGAGCTCCTACGAGCAGTACTTC. This sequence encodes CAWSYKGGSSYEQYF. The variable domain in full, completed from reference TRBV30 and TRBJ2-7, reads SQTIHQWPATLVQPVGSPLSLECTVEGTSNPNLYWYRQAAGRGLQLLFYSVGIGQISSEVPQNLSASRPQDRQFILSSKKLLLSDSGFYLCAWSYKGGSSYEQYFGPGTRLTVT.

V usage is TRBV2 and J usage is TRBJ1-2, with D unclear. The V gene's germline CDR1 is SNHLY and CDR2 FYNNEI. CDR3 length: 13 residues. Between the trimmed V and J ends, which lost 6 bases and 1 base, there was a span of 9 bases. The CDR3 DNA reads TGTGCCAGCAGGGGAGACGTTAACTATGGCTACACCTTC. It is translated as CASRGDVNYGYTF.

V gene TRBV29-1 combines with J gene TRBJ2-7; D call uncertain. The CDR3 is 15 amino acids. Germline lookup yields CDR1 SQVTM and CDR2 ANQGSEA. The V and J ends lost 2 bases and 3 bases respectively, with 17 bases between them. The CDR3 sequence: CSVETRPGAYYEQYF. The CDR3, as DNA: TGCAGCGTTGAAACCCGGCCAGGCGCCTACTACGAGCAGTACTTC.

The chain is built from TRBV29-1 and TRBJ1-1; tentatively, D is TRBD1 (5 bases). The germline V gene encodes CDR1 SQVTM and CDR2 ANQGSEA. V was cut by 6 bases and J by 1 base, with 12 bases left in between. This CDR3 has 13 amino acids. The CDR3 nucleotides read TGCAGCGTGGGGACGGTAGAGAACACTGAAGCTTTCTTT. Translation gives CSVGTVENTEAFF.

The chain uses TRBV20-1 and TRBJ2-3; D remains ambiguous. Trimming shortened V by 6 bases and J by 2 bases, and 15 bases separated the two germline ends. CDR3 size: 14 residues. Germline-derived CDR1 and CDR2 are DFQATT and SNEGSKA (reference sequence). The CDR3 region has the DNA TGCAGTGCCCTGGGGTTGAGCCCCACAGATACGCAGTATTTT. As protein: CSALGLSPTDTQYF.

This clonotype was found once. This rearrangement joins TRBV10-3 to TRBJ2-5, with D hard to call. CDR1 and CDR2 from the germline V gene are ENHRY and SYGVKD. This CDR3 is 10 amino acids long. The V gene lost 11 bases and the J gene lost 6 bases, with 10 bases spanning the gap. Written as DNA, the CDR3 is TGTGCCCAAAAACGACAGACCCAGTACTTC. This encodes CAQKRQTQYF.

CDR3 in amino acids: CSAGQGKAETQYF. The CDR3 DNA reads as TGCAGTGCAGGACAGGGGAAAGCGGAGACCCAGTACTTC. The chain combines TRBV20-1 with TRBJ2-5, with TRBD1 matching 9 bases. This CDR3 is built from 13 residues. CDR1 is DFQATT and CDR2 is SNEGSKA in the germline V gene (reference sequence). After removal of 6 bases from V and 5 bases from J, the junction contained 7 bases not matched to a gene.

Only a few counts were recorded for this clonotype. The gene calls are TRBV6-5 and TRBJ2-7, with TRBD1 as a possible D gene (5 bases). In germline, CDR1 is MNHEY, CDR2 SVGAGI. The CDR3 extends over 13 amino acids. V was pared by 5 bases and J by 0 bases, with 8 bases between. The CDR3 reads CASSPRGSYEQYF. In DNA form, the CDR3 reads TGTGCCAGCAGTCCTAGGGGCTCCTACGAGCAGTACTTC.

This clonotype was found once. V is TRBV7-3 and J is TRBJ2-3; 8 positions agree with TRBD2. CDR1 and CDR2 (germline): SGHTA, FQGTGA. CDR3 size: 14 residues. With 6 bases clipped from V and 1 base from J, the junction kept 3 bases outside the gene matches. As DNA, the CDR3 is TGTGCCAGCAGTGCCGGGAGGGGCACAGATACGCAGTATTTT. Translated, it gives CASSAGRGTDTQYF.

The CDR3 DNA sequence: TGTGCCAGCAGTTTACCCCGGGGACAGGGGACTTACGAGCAGTACTTC. The encoded protein is CASSLPRGQGTYEQYF. The rearrangement joins TRBV27 to TRBJ2-7; 10 nucleotides line up with TRBD1. Germline CDR1 is MNHEY and CDR2 is SMNVEV (reference sequence). The CDR3 runs 16 residues. Germline trimming cut 2 bases from V and 4 bases from J; bases unmatched to any gene: 8.

The V gene is TRBV29-1, the J gene TRBJ2-2; a possible D gene is TRBD2 (5 bases). V lost 1 base and J lost 3, with 12 bases in between. CDR1 and CDR2 from the germline V gene are SQVTM and ANQGSEA. The CDR3 covers 15 residues. This CDR3 reads CSVEGRRTDTGELFF. The CDR3 DNA reads as TGCAGCGTTGAAGGGAGGCGGACTGACACCGGGGAGCTGTTTTTT.

The DNA for the CDR3 is TGTGCCAGCAGCTTACACGGGATGAGCTATGGCTACACCTTC. Protein: CASSLHGMSYGYTF. The chain has TRBV7-3 and TRBJ1-2; D call uncertain. The V gene's germline CDR1 is SGHTA and CDR2 FQGTGA. V shed 2 bases and J shed 4 bases, with 11 bases lying between them. The CDR3 is made up of 14 amino acids.

This clonotype was detected only once. The chain is built from TRBV5-6 and TRBJ2-1; D is ambiguous. CDR3 length: 13 residues. Between the trimmed V and J ends, which lost 4 bases and 4 bases, there was a span of 9 bases. Germline CDR1 reads SGHDT; CDR2 reads YYEEEE. CDR3: CASSRDPYNEQFF. CDR3 bases: TGTGCCAGCAGCCGCGACCCATACAATGAGCAGTTCTTC. The full variable domain, rest sourced from reference TRBV5-6 and TRBJ2-1, is DAGVTQSPTHLIKTRGQQVTLRCSPKSGHDTVSWYQQALGQGPQFIFQYYEEEERQRGNFPDRFSGHQFPNYSSELNVNALLLGDSALYLCASSRDPYNEQFFGPGTRLTVL.

The chain uses TRBV27 and TRBJ2-6; D uncertain. Germline CDR1 MNHEY, CDR2 SMNVEV (reference sequence). The CDR3 covers 13 residues. Trimming removed 6 bases at V and 4 bases at J, with 7 bases between. The CDR3 sequence is CASSLGGANVLTF. CDR3 in DNA: TGTGCCAGCAGCCTTGGGGGGGCCAACGTCCTGACTTTC. The full variable domain, with the rest looked up from reference TRBV27 and TRBJ2-6, is EAQVTQNPRYLITVTGKKLTVTCSQNMNHEYMSWYRQDPGLGLRQIYYSMNVEVTDKGDVPEGYKVSRKEKRNFPLILESPSPNQTSLYFCASSLGGANVLTFGAGSRLTVL.

This chain joins TRBV3-1 and TRBJ1-1; the D is unclear. Looked up from germline, CDR1 is LGHDT and CDR2 is YNNKEL (reference sequence). Trimming removed 3 bases from V and 6 bases from J, with 14 bases in between. CDR3 length: 14 amino acids. DNA for the CDR3: TGTGCCAGCAGCCATATACAGTCTACGGCTGAAGCTTTCTTT. Translation: CASSHIQSTAEAFF.